The 17 T cell receptor beta chains in this list originate from one sample, sequenced in a study of Ad26.COV2.S vaccination and SARS-CoV-2 variants. Repertoires were generated with immunoSEQ multiplex PCR, while TCRdb's copy carries only in-frame clones and drops some. The sample shows 300,000 to 400,000 clones, approximately 87% of them seen only once. Treatment: around 19 received Ad26.COV2.S at low or high dose, single or two shots; roughly 5 received placebo; per-sample allocation not given. At day 63 after the first vaccine or placebo injection, samples were drawn. The sequenced sample was peripheral blood, obtained in a trial of Ad26.COV2.S vaccine versus placebo. Receptors originate from a person between 18 and 65 years old who received the Ad26.COV2.S COVID-19 vaccine or a placebo.

The CDR3 DNA sequence: TGTGCCAGCCAGGGGGATTTGTCCTACAATGAGCAGTTCTTC. It specifies CASQGDLSYNEQFF. This rearrangement joins TRBV2 to TRBJ2-1, with 7 bases matching TRBD1. The CDR3 length is 14 residues. The J segment lost 1 base and the V segment lost 8 bases, leaving 5 bases of the junction unmatched. Germline values: CDR1 SNHLY, CDR2 FYNNEI.

The chain uses TRBV9 and TRBJ2-1; D uncertain. The CDR3 totals 15 residues. The germline V and J ends were trimmed by 3 bases and 0 bases, with 10 bases remaining between them. Germline-derived CDR1 and CDR2 are SGDLS and YYNGEE. CDR3 residues: CASSDSRSSYNEQFF. The CDR3 bases are TGTGCCAGCAGCGACTCTCGGAGCTCCTACAATGAGCAGTTCTTC.

The rearrangement uses TRBV27 and TRBJ2-7; weak D call: TRBD2 (6 bases). V lost 10 bases and J lost 4, with 8 bases in between. Germline V CDR1 and CDR2: MNHEY, SMNVEV (reference sequence). This CDR3 spans 10 amino acids. CDR3 DNA: TGTGCCACCGGGAGATACGAGCAGTACTTC. It encodes CATGRYEQYF.

V is TRBV4-3 and J is TRBJ2-1; 11 positions agree with TRBD2. Germline values: CDR1 LGHNA, CDR2 YSLEER. The CDR3 contains 16 residues. The V gene end was trimmed by 0 bases and the J gene end by 3 bases; junction bases not matched to a gene: 1. CDR3 DNA sequence: TGCGCCAGCAGCCAAGAGCTAGCGGGGGGCTACAATGAGCAGTTCTTC. This encodes CASSQELAGGYNEQFF.

The CDR3 sequence: CASSLVSGNTIYF. CDR3 in DNA: TGTGCCAGCAGCTTGGTTTCTGGAAACACCATATATTTT. V and J are TRBV5-8 and TRBJ1-3; D is unresolved. The CDR3 has 13 amino acids. Germline CDR1 and CDR2: SGHTS and YDEGEE. With 0 bases removed from V and 1 base from J, the gap between germline ends came to 2 bases.

Comment on this clone: The sample holds other DNA sequences that translate to the same CDR3. The chain recombines TRBV5-1 with TRBJ1-1; D gene ambiguous. The CDR3 covers 13 residues. The germline V gene has CDR1 SGHRS and CDR2 YFSETQ. Trimming pared 2 bases from V and 1 base from J, leaving 6 bases between. The CDR3 DNA sequence: TGCGCCAGCAGCTTCGAAGGGAACACTGAAGCTTTCTTT. Amino acid sequence: CASSFEGNTEAFF.

This clone was seen a single time. CDR3 protein: CASSLLGDTQYF. Here the CDR3 DNA reads TGTGCCAGCAGCTTATTAGGCGATACGCAGTATTTT. The chain is built from TRBV7-6 and TRBJ2-3; no clear D. Trimming cost V 2 bases and J 6 bases, with 6 bases left between them. The CDR3 is 12 amino acids. Looked up from germline, CDR1 is SGHVS and CDR2 is FNYEAQ.

This chain connects TRBV4-1 to TRBJ1-1, with 8 bases lining up with TRBD1. V was clipped by 1 base and J by 4 bases; unmatched bases: 11. Germline loops: CDR1 MGHRA, CDR2 YSYEKL. The CDR3 extends over 17 amino acids. The DNA of the CDR3 is TGCGCCAGCAGCCAAGTCGGTGGCTTCCAGGGGGCCACTGAAGCTTTCTTT. This sequence encodes CASSQVGGFQGATEAFF.

This clone occurred a few times. This rearrangement joins TRBV7-9 to TRBJ2-7; D might be TRBD1 (6 bases). The germline V gene encodes CDR1 SEHNR and CDR2 FQNEAQ (reference sequence). The ends were cut back, 5 bases at V and 5 bases at J, with 10 bases in the middle. This CDR3 is 12 amino acids long. The CDR3, as DNA: TGTGCCAGCAGCCTACCAGGGGACGAGCAGTACTTC. Its translation is CASSLPGDEQYF.

This sequence joins TRBV18 and TRBJ1-3; D gene unclear. The V gene's germline CDR1 is KGHSH and CDR2 LQKENI. Trimming removed 2 bases at V and 1 base at J, with 15 bases between. The CDR3 spans 17 residues. As DNA, the CDR3 is TGTGCCAGCTCACCAATGCCCTCAGGAGGATCTGGAAACACCATATATTTT. This translates into CASSPMPSGGSGNTIYF.

The genes are TRBV5-1 and TRBJ1-2; 8 nucleotides line up with TRBD1. Per germline, CDR1 SGHRS and CDR2 YFSETQ. CDR3 size: 15 residues. The V gene end was trimmed by 0 bases and the J gene end by 1 base; junction bases not matched to a gene: 2. The CDR3 nucleotides are TGCGCCAGCAGCTTGGGGACAGGGAGTAACTATGGCTACACCTTC. Its protein product is CASSLGTGSNYGYTF.

V usage is TRBV28 and J usage is TRBJ1-1; D uncertain. Germline CDR1 is MDHEN and CDR2 is SYDVKM. Trimming pared 3 bases from V and 0 bases from J, leaving 11 bases between. This CDR3 has 15 amino acids. CDR3 sequence: CASSFLRLMNTEAFF. As DNA, the CDR3 is TGTGCCAGCAGTTTCCTCAGGTTAATGAACACTGAAGCTTTCTTT.

The V and J genes are TRBV28 and TRBJ1-1, with D uncertain. Germline lookup yields CDR1 MDHEN and CDR2 SYDVKM. This CDR3 is 10 amino acids long. The germline V and J ends were trimmed by 8 bases and 7 bases, with 8 bases remaining between them. CDR3 sequence: CASGYNEAFF. The CDR3 coding sequence is TGTGCCAGCGGCTACAATGAAGCTTTCTTT.

With respect to this clone: No conserved phenylalanine or tryptophan is present at the end of the CDR3, so a read error is the likely explanation. The DNA is omitted, as the CDR3 cannot be located on it reliably, and the CDR3 follows TCRdb's listing. CDR3 sequence reads: CASSLAGSL. The genes are TRBV7-9 and TRBJ1-1. The CDR3 region is 9 residues in length, termini included. Germline CDR1 SEHNR, CDR2 FQNEAQ (reference sequence).

V and J are TRBV25-1 and TRBJ1-2; D is perhaps TRBD1 (5 bases). The germline V gene encodes CDR1 MGHDK and CDR2 SYGVNS. The CDR3 runs 15 residues. The V end lost 4 bases, the J end lost 5 bases, and 17 bases lay between the germline ends. CDR3 nucleotides: TGTGCCAGCAGTGGGGGGGATAATTTACGGTATGGCTACACCTTC. Translating gives CASSGGDNLRYGYTF.

The V and J genes are TRBV10-1 and TRBJ1-6; no clear D. The V gene lost 4 bases and the J gene lost 9 bases, with 10 bases spanning the gap. In germline, CDR1 is WNHNN, CDR2 SYGVQD (reference sequence). CDR3 length: 13 amino acids. CDR3 nucleotide sequence: TGCGCCAGCAGTGTTTACTTAGGTTCACCCCTCCACTTT. Its protein product is CASSVYLGSPLHF.

This clone was observed a few times. The chain couples TRBV4-3 to TRBJ2-2; maybe TRBD1 (5 bases). The CDR3 covers 19 residues. Germline-derived CDR1 and CDR2 are LGHNA and YSLEER. V lost 1 base and J lost 0, with 18 bases in between. This chain's CDR3 is CASSQGGFLPPANTGELFF. The DNA of the CDR3 is TGCGCCAGCAGCCAAGGGGGCTTTCTTCCTCCAGCGAACACCGGGGAGCTGTTTTTT.